The source of this T cell receptor beta chain is a study of blood T cell repertoires in COVID-19. Looking at the study overall: Samples taken during acute and convalescent COVID-19 were collected in the United States, Italy and Spain.

Seattle's cohort entered during active infection and was followed longitudinally. Germline-derived CDR1 and CDR2 are PRHDT and FYEKMQ (reference sequence). J was trimmed by 4 bases and V by 2 bases; bases with no gene match: 5. The CDR3 sequence is 15 residues long. In the original workflow: Reference gene primer amplification yielded estimated nucleated cell counts. Sequenced by immunoSEQ multiplex PCR; TCRdb stores in-frame clones only, minus some. The DNA gave D and trimming, while V, J and clone size come from that table. Seen here are more than 350,000 clones, 80% to 90% observed once, and the top ten hold around 3%.

The gene calls are TRBV13 and TRBJ2-1; 7 nucleotides match TRBD2. This TCR was recovered from a woman in her thirties with COVID-19, enrolled during active disease. The sequencing sample was made of peripheral blood. CDR3 protein: CASSLRTSRYNEQFF. CDR3 DNA sequence: TGTGCCAGCAGCTTACGGACTAGTAGGTACAATGAGCAGTTCTTC.